The 15 T cell receptor beta chains below were found in one sample sequenced in a study of radiation and T cells in renal cell carcinoma. Time point meaning: baseline pretreatment blood. Treatment: 15 Gy SBRT to primary tumor, nephrectomy 4 weeks later. Assay: immunoSEQ multiplex PCR; the TCRdb copy retains only in-frame clones and omits some. The repertoire has approximately 100,000 clones, approximately 86% of them found once; the top ten carry over 6%. The specimen was blood, collected from a patient whose treatment included radiotherapy and nephrectomy. The receptors come from a man in his fifties or sixties with renal cell carcinoma.

V and J are TRBV5-1 and TRBJ2-2; D call uncertain. Trimming removed 2 bases at V and 1 base at J, with 12 bases between. CDR3 length: 16 amino acids. Germline CDR1 and CDR2: SGHRS and YFSETQ. In DNA, the CDR3 is TGCGCCAGCAGCTTAACACCGTCCCAGAACACCGGGGAGCTGTTTTTT. Protein product: CASSLTPSQNTGELFF.

The chain is built from TRBV9 and TRBJ2-1; the match to TRBD2 covers 10 bases. Germline-derived CDR1 and CDR2 are SGDLS and YYNGEE. The CDR3 has 16 residues. V dropped 3 bases and J dropped 8; count of bases not matched to a gene: 11. CDR3 nucleotide sequence: TGTGCCAGCAGCGCAGATGGGACTAGCGTGTTGGATGAGCAGTTCTTC. Residues: CASSADGTSVLDEQFF. The full variable domain, completed using reference TRBV9 and TRBJ2-1, is DSGVTQTPKHLITATGQRVTLRCSPRSGDLSVYWYQQSLDQGLQFLIQYYNGEERAKGNILERFSAQQFPDLHSELNLSSLELGDSALYFCASSADGTSVLDEQFFGPGTRLTVL.

This chain connects TRBV5-1 to TRBJ2-2; D may be TRBD1 (6 bases). Germline V gives CDR1 SGHRS, CDR2 YFSETQ. V lost 3 bases to trimming and J lost 4 bases, with 10 bases between them. CDR3 size: 14 residues. The CDR3 reads CASSSLQGTGELFF. CDR3 DNA: TGCGCCAGCAGCTCCCTACAGGGCACCGGGGAGCTGTTTTTT.

The chain carries TRBV30 and TRBJ2-4; D uncertain. The CDR3 length is 16 residues. The V gene's germline CDR1 is GTSNPN and CDR2 SVGIG (reference sequence). V dropped 2 bases and J dropped 0 bases, with 14 bases sitting between them. The CDR3 bases are TGTGCCTGGAGTCTGAGGTGGGGTTTAGCCAAAAACATTCAGTACTTC. This sequence encodes CAWSLRWGLAKNIQYF. Full variable domain (remainder filled in from reference TRBV30 and TRBJ2-4): SQTIHQWPATLVQPVGSPLSLECTVEGTSNPNLYWYRQAAGRGLQLLFYSVGIGQISSEVPQNLSASRPQDRQFILSSKKLLLSDSGFYLCAWSLRWGLAKNIQYFGAGTRLSVL.

The chain combines TRBV7-9 with TRBJ2-5, with unresolved D. The CDR3 contains 15 residues. Trimming left V 1 base short and J 0 bases short, with 9 bases between. Germline V gene lookup returns CDR1 SEHNR and CDR2 FQNEAQ (reference sequence). CDR3 sequence reads: CASSLGGEYQETQYF. CDR3 DNA: TGTGCCAGCAGCTTAGGCGGAGAGTACCAAGAGACCCAGTACTTC. Complete variable domain (other parts from reference TRBV7-9 and TRBJ2-5): DTGVSQNPRHKITKRGQNVTFRCDPISEHNRLYWYRQTLGQGPEFLTYFQNEAQLEKSRLLSDRFSAERPKGSFSTLEIQRTEQGDSAMYLCASSLGGEYQETQYFGPGTRLLVL.

The gene calls are TRBV2 and TRBJ2-3; 8 positions agree with TRBD1. Germline values: CDR1 SNHLY, CDR2 FYNNEI. Germline trimming cut 8 bases from V and 4 bases from J; bases unmatched to any gene: 2. There are 12 residues in the CDR3. The chain's CDR3 is CASGQGADTQYF. In DNA, the CDR3 is TGTGCCAGCGGACAGGGCGCAGATACGCAGTATTTT. The full variable domain, its missing parts supplied by reference TRBV2 and TRBJ2-3, is EPEVTQTPSHQVTQMGQEVILRCVPISNHLYFYWYRQILGQKVEFLVSFYNNEISEKSEIFDDQFSVERPDGSNFTLKIRSTKLEDSAMYFCASGQGADTQYFGPGTRLTVL.

The CDR3 coding sequence is TGTGCCAGCAGCTTAGTGGGTTACGAGCAGTACTTC. Translating it yields CASSLVGYEQYF. This sequence joins TRBV7-2 and TRBJ2-7; the D is unclear. The CDR3 is made up of 12 amino acids. V was cut by 1 base and J by 4 bases, with 5 bases left in between. CDR1 SGHTA and CDR2 FQGNSA come from the germline V gene.

V and J are TRBV28 and TRBJ2-2; 10 nucleotides agree with TRBD1. The CDR3 spans 16 residues. Per the germline V gene, CDR1 is MDHEN and CDR2 is SYDVKM. The J segment lost 6 bases and the V segment lost 6 bases, leaving 10 bases of the junction unmatched. CDR3 region: CASRTPGQGSAGELFF. CDR3 nucleotide sequence: TGTGCCAGCAGAACACCGGGACAGGGGTCGGCCGGGGAGCTGTTTTTT.

The chain is built from TRBV5-4 and TRBJ1-2; D is uncertain. V lost 4 bases to trimming and J lost 7 bases, with 11 bases between them. Germline loops: CDR1 SGHNT, CDR2 YYREEE (reference sequence). The CDR3 is made up of 12 amino acids. The CDR3 sequence: CASSRVTGGYTF. CDR3 nucleotide sequence: TGTGCCAGCAGCCGAGTGACTGGTGGCTACACCTTC.

The V and J genes are TRBV29-1 and TRBJ2-3; 9 bases line up with TRBD2. The CDR3 is made up of 15 amino acids. The germline V gene has CDR1 SQVTM and CDR2 ANQGSEA. V lost 0 bases and J lost 4; bases outside the gene matches: 5. The CDR3 is CSVEDNSGSPDTQYF. In DNA, the CDR3 is TGCAGCGTTGAAGATAATAGCGGGAGCCCAGATACGCAGTATTTT.

V usage is TRBV9 and J usage is TRBJ2-3; D is perhaps TRBD2 (6 bases). Germline V gene data show CDR1 as SGDLS and CDR2 as YYNGEE. Trimming took off 0 bases at V and 4 bases at J, with 9 bases between the two ends. This CDR3 has 14 amino acids. CDR3 region: CASSVGGVADTQYF. The CDR3, as DNA: TGTGCCAGCAGCGTAGGGGGGGTAGCAGATACGCAGTATTTT.

The chain combines TRBV5-1 with TRBJ2-7, with 7 bases matching TRBD1. Germline trimming cut 3 bases from V and 6 bases from J; bases unmatched to any gene: 9. Germline V gene sequence: CDR1 SGHRS, CDR2 YFSETQ. This CDR3 has 14 amino acids. This CDR3 is CASSSTTTGSEQYF. In nucleotides, the CDR3 is TGCGCCAGCAGCTCCACCACGACAGGGTCCGAGCAGTACTTC.

This clone has more than one count but fewer than ten. CDR3 sequence reads: CASSQGTSGDYEQYF. The CDR3, as DNA: TGTGCCAGCAGCCAAGGGACTAGCGGGGACTACGAGCAGTACTTC. The chain has TRBV4-2 and TRBJ2-7; 12 bases line up with TRBD2. Germline V gene lookup returns CDR1 LGHNA and CDR2 YNFKEQ. The J segment lost 3 bases and the V segment lost 1 base, leaving 1 base of the junction unmatched. The CDR3 has 15 amino acids.

The chain couples TRBV9 to TRBJ1-4; maybe TRBD1 (6 bases). The length of the CDR3 is 14 residues. CDR1 SGDLS and CDR2 YYNGEE come from the germline V gene. Trimming cost V 7 bases and J 10 bases, with 20 bases left between them. The CDR3 DNA reads TGTGCCAGCGGACAGACGGTGAGAGGAGGAAAACTGTTTTTT. This sequence encodes CASGQTVRGGKLFF.

On this clone itself: At one end the junction does not follow the germline gene, possibly because of a read error. CDR3 loop: CASSIQGATDTRYF. In DNA, the CDR3 is TGTGCCAGTAGTATTCAAGGCGCCACAGATACGCGGTATTTT. The chain recombines TRBV19 with TRBJ2-3; D unclear. Germline V gene lookup returns CDR1 LNHDA and CDR2 SQIVND (reference sequence). The CDR3 is made up of 14 amino acids.